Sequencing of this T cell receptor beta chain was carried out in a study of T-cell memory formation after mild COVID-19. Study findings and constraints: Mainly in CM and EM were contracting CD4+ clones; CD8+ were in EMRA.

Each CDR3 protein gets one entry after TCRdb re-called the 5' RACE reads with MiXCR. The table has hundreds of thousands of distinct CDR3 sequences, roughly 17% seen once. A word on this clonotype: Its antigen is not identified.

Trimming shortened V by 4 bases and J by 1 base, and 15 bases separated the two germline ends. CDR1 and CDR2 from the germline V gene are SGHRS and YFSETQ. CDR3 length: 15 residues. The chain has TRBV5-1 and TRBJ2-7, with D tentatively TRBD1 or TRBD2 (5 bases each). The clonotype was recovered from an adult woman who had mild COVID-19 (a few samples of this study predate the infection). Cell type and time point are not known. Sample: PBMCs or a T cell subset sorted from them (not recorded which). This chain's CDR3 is CASSPVRGDSYEQYF. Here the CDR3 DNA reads TGCGCCAGCAGCCCCGTGAGGGGTGATTCCTACGAGCAGTACTTC. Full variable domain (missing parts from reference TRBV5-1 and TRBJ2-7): KAGVTQTPRYLIKTRGQQVTLSCSPISGHRSVSWYQQTPGQGLQFLFEYFSETQRNKGNFPGRFSGRQFSNSRSEMNVSTLELGDSALYLCASSPVRGDSYEQYFGPGTRLTVT.